Only a few counts were recorded for the clone carrying this T cell receptor (beta chain). This record comes from a study of blood T cell repertoires in COVID-19. On the study more broadly: Samples of COVID-19 (acute and convalescent) were obtained from the United States, Italy and Spain. The analysed material was cDNA or gDNA that came from T cells, B-cell-depleted T cells, or PBMCs.

Germline V gene lookup returns CDR1 LGHDT and CDR2 YNNKEL (reference sequence). The CDR3 is 17 residues long. Trimming stripped 4 bases from V and 3 bases from J, with 21 bases between. Authors' methods: Reference gene primer amplification in the assay estimated nucleated cell counts. Sequenced by immunoSEQ multiplex PCR; TCRdb stores in-frame clones only, minus some. V, J and clone size derive from that table, while D and trimming were established from the DNA sequence. The data contain roughly 84,000 clones, 70% to 85% of them singletons. The TCR originated in a woman aged 50 to 60 with acute or convalescent COVID-19. The chain has TRBV3-1 (or the pseudogene TRBV3-2) and TRBJ1-2; tentatively, D is TRBD1 (6 bases). The sequenced sample consisted of peripheral blood. The DNA for the CDR3 is TGTGCCAGCAGCCGGTGGCGGGGGCGTATCCAGGACTATGGCTACACCTTC. This sequence encodes CASSRWRGRIQDYGYTF.